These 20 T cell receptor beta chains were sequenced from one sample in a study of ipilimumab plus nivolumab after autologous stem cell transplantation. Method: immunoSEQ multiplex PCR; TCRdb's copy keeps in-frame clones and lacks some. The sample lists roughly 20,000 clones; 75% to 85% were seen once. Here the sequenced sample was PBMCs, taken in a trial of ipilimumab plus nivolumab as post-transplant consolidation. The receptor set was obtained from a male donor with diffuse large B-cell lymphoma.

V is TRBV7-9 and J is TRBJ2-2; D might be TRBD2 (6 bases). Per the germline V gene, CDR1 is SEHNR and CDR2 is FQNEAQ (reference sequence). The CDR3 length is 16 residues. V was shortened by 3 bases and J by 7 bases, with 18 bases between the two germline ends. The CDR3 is CASSLAAGLEGGELFF. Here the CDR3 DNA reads TGTGCCAGCAGCTTGGCTGCGGGGCTCGAGGGCGGGGAGCTGTTTTTT.

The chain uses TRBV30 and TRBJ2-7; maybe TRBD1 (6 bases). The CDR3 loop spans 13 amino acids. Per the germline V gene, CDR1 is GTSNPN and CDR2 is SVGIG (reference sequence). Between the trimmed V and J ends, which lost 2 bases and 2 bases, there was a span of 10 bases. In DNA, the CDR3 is TGTGCCTGGAGTCCCGGGACAACCTACGAGCAGTACTTC. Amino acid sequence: CAWSPGTTYEQYF.

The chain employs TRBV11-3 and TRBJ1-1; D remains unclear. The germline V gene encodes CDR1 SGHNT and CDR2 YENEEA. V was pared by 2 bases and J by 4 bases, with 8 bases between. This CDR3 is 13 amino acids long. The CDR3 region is CASSLFRATEAFF. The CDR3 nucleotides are TGTGCCAGCAGCTTATTTAGAGCCACTGAAGCTTTCTTT.

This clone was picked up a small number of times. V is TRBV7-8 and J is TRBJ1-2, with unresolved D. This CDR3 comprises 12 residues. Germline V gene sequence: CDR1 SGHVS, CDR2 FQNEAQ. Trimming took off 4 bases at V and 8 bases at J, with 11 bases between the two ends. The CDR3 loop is CASSYEGYGYTF. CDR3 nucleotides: TGTGCCAGCAGCTACGAGGGCTACGGCTACACCTTC.

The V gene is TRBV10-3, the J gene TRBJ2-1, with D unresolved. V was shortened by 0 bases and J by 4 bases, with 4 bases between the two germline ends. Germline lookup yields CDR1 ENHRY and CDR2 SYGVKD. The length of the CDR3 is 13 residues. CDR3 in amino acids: CAISESVYNEQFF. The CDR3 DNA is TGTGCCATCAGTGAGTCGGTGTACAATGAGCAGTTCTTC.

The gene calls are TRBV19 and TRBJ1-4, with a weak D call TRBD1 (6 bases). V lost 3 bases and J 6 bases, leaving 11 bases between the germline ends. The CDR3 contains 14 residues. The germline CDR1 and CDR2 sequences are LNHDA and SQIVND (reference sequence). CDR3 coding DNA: TGTGCCAGTAGTATGGCAGGGGCGTATGAAAAACTGTTTTTT. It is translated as CASSMAGAYEKLFF.

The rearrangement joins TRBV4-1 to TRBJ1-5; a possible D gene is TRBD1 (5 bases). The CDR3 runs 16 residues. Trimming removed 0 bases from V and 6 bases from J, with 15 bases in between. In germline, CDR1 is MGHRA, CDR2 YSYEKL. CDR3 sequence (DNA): TGCGCCAGCAGCCAAGATGCCCCCCAGGGTTCTCAGCCCCAGCATTTT. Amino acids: CASSQDAPQGSQPQHF.

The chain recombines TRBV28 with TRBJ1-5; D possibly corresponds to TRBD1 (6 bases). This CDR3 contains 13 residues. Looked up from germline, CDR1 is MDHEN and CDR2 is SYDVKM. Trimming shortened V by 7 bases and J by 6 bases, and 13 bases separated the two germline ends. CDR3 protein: CASNRQAGQPQHF. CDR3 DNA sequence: TGTGCCAGCAATCGACAGGCGGGTCAGCCCCAGCATTTT.

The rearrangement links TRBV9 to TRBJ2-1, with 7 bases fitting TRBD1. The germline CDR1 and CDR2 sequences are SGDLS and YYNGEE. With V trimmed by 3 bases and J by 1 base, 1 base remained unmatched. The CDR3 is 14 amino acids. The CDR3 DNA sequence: TGTGCCAGCAGCGCCAGGGGGTCCTACAATGAGCAGTTCTTC. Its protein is CASSARGSYNEQFF.

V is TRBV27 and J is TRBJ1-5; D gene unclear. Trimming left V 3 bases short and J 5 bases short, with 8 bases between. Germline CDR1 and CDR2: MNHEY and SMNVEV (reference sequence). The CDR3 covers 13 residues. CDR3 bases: TGTGCCAGCAGTTTCGGCATATATCAGCCCCAGCATTTT. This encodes CASSFGIYQPQHF.

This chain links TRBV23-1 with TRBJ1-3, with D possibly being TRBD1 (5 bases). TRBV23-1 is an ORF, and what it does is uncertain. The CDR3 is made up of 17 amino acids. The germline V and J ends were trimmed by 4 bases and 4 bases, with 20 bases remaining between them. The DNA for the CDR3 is TGCGCCAGCAGTCCCCTGACAGTTCCCCTTACCGGAAACACCATATATTTT. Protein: CASSPLTVPLTGNTIYF.

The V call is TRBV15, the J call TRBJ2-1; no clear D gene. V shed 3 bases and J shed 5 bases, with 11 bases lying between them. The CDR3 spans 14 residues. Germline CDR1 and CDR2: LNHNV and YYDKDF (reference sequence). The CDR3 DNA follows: TGTGCCACCAGCAGCTGGGCCGATAACAATGAGCAGTTCTTC. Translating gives CATSSWADNNEQFF.

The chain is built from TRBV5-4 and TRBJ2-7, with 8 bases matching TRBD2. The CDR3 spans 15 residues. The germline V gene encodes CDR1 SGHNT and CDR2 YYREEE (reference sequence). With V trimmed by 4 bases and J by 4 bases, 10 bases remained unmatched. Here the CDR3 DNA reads TGTGCCAGCAGCCTAGGGACTAGGGGCGGGTACGAGCAGTACTTC. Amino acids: CASSLGTRGGYEQYF.

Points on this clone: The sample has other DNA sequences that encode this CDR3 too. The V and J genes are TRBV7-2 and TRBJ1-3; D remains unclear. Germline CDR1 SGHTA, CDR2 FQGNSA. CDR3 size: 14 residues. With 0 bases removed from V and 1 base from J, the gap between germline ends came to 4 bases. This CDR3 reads CASSLARSGNTIYF. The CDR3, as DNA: TGTGCCAGCAGCTTAGCGCGTTCTGGAAACACCATATATTTT.

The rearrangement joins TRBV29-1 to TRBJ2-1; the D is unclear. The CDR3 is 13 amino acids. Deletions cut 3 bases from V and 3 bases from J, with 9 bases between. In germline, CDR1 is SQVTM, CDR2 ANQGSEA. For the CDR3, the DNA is TGCAGCGTTGACGGACGGATCTACAATGAGCAGTTCTTC. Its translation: CSVDGRIYNEQFF.

CDR3 coding DNA: TGTGCCAGTAGTATCCGATTCGGGACCGTCGGGGGCGGCTACACCTTC. Amino acid sequence: CASSIRFGTVGGGYTF. The rearrangement links TRBV19 to TRBJ1-2; a weak D match, TRBD1 (6 bases). Trimming left V 3 bases short and J 8 bases short, with 22 bases between. CDR1 is LNHDA and CDR2 is SQIVND in the germline V gene (reference sequence). The CDR3 extends over 16 amino acids.

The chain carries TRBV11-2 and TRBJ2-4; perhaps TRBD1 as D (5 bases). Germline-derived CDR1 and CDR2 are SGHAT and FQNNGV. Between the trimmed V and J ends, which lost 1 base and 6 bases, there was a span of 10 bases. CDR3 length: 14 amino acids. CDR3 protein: CASSLGGQGNIQYF. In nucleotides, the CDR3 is TGTGCCAGCAGCTTAGGGGGTCAGGGAAACATTCAGTACTTC.

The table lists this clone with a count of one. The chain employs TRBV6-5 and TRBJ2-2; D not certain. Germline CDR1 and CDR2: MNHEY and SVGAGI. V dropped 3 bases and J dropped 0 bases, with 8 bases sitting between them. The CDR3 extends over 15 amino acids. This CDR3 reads CASSYDTPNTGELFF. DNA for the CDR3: TGTGCCAGCAGTTATGACACCCCGAACACCGGGGAGCTGTTTTTT.

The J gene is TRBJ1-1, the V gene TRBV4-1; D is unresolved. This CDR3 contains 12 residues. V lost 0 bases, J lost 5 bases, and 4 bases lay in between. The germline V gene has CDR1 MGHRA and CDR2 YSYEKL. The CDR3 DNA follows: TGCGCCAGCAGCCAAGAGAGAACTGAAGCTTTCTTT. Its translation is CASSQERTEAFF.

The chain's CDR3 is CASSLGAFGGGNEKLFF. DNA of the CDR3: TGTGCCAGCAGCTTGGGGGCCTTCGGTGGAGGGAATGAAAAACTGTTTTTT. The chain uses TRBV5-6 and TRBJ1-4; D gene uncertain. Deletions cut 0 bases from V and 5 bases from J, with 17 bases between. The CDR3 totals 17 residues. Germline CDR1 SGHDT, CDR2 YYEEEE.